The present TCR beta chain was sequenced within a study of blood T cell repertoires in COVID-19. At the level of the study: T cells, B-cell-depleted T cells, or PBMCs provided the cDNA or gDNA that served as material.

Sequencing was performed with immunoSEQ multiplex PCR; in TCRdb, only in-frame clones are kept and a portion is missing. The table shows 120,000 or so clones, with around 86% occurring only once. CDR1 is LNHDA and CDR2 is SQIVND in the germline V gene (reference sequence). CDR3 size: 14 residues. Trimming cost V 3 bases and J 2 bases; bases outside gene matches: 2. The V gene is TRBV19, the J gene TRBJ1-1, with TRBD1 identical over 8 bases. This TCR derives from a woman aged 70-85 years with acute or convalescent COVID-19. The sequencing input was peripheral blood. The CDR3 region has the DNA TGTGCCAGTAGTATTACAGGGGGAAACACTGAAGCTTTCTTT. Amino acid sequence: CASSITGGNTEAFF.